This paragraph covers one T cell receptor (beta chain) sequence. Generated by immunoSEQ multiplex PCR, the TCRdb table keeps only in-frame clones and is missing some. The table lists about 150,000 clones, about four fifths of them singletons. This sample was included in a study of blood T cell repertoires in COVID-19. Turning to the study itself: COVID-19 samples, acute and convalescent, were from the United States, Italy and Spain. PBMCs, B-cell-depleted T cells, or T cells provided the cDNA or gDNA that made up the material.

The specimen sequenced was peripheral blood. This sequence originates from a man between 60 and 75 years old with acute or convalescent COVID-19.

The DNA for the CDR3 is TGTGCCACCAGTCCTGCGGGGACCACAGATACGCAGTATTTT. Translating gives CATSPAGTTDTQYF. The chain is built from TRBV24-1 and TRBJ2-3; perhaps TRBD2 as D (6 bases). CDR1 and CDR2 from the germline V gene are KGHDR and SFDVKD. V lost 6 bases, J lost 2 bases, and 11 bases lay in between. The CDR3 is 14 amino acids.